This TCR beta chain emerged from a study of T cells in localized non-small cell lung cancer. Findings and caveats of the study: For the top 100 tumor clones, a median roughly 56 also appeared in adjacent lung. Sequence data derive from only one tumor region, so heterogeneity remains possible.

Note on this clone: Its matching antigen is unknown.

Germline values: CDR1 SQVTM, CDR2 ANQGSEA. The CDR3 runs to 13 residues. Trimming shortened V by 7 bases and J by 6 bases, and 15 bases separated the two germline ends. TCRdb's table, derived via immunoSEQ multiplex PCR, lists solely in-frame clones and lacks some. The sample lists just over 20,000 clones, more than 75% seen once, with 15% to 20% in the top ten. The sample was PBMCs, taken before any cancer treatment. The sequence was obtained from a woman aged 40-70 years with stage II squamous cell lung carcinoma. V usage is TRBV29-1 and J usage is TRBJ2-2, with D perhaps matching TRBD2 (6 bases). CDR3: CSGGWGDSGELFF. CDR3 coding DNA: TGCAGCGGCGGTTGGGGGGATTCCGGGGAGCTGTTTTTT.